Listed below are T cell receptor beta chains from one sample, sequenced in a study of T cells in Graves' hyperthyroidism and ophthalmopathy. TCRdb reprocessed the multiplex PCR reads with MiXCR, giving one entry per CDR3 protein. The sample holds hundreds of thousands of distinct CDR3 sequences, 16% seen once. Source material: blood. The receptors were gathered from a woman aged 35 to 49 with Graves' ophthalmopathy. CDR3s include the opening cysteine and the closing phenylalanine or tryptophan. D genes are given only for firm matches. Expanded clones are given a class, and other clones once, few, many or no size at all.

j_call,v_call,d_call,clone_size,cdr3_aa,cdr3_nt
TRBJ2-1,TRBV7-2,NA,many,CASSLMAGTPLNEQFF,TGTGCCAGCAGCTTAATGGCCGGGACCCCCCTCAATGAGCAGTTCTTC
TRBJ1-1,TRBV7-2,TRBD1,many,CASRKDRGLSGTEAFF,TGTGCCAGCAGAAAAGACAGGGGGCTATCCGGGACTGAAGCTTTCTTT
TRBJ2-7,TRBV7-3,NA,many,CASSLSPAYEQYF,TGTGCCAGCAGCCTGTCTCCCGCCTACGAGCAGTACTTC
TRBJ2-1,TRBV6-1,NA,many,CASSEPQSRYNEQFF,TGTGCCAGCAGTGAACCACAGTCCAGGTACAATGAGCAGTTCTTC
TRBJ2-3,TRBV2,NA,few,CASSLLVATQYF,TGTGCCAGCAGTCTGCTAGTAGCTACGCAGTATTTT
TRBJ2-1,TRBV20-1,TRBD2,few,CSAPTSPAYNEQFF,TGCAGTGCTCCGACTAGCCCGGCCTACAATGAGCAGTTCTTC
TRBJ2-4,TRBV7-2,NA,once,CASSLGGGENIRYF,TGTGCCAGCAGCTTAGGGGGCGGGGAAAACATTCGGTACTTC
TRBJ2-1,TRBV10-3,TRBD1,NA,CAITDRERNEQFF,TGTGCCATCACCGACAGGGAAAGGAATGAGCAGTTCTTC
TRBJ1-1,TRBV11-1,NA,many,CASSARLNTEAFF,TGTGCCAGCAGCGCTAGGCTAAACACTGAAGCTTTCTTT
TRBJ1-5,TRBV15,NA,NA,CATSRDPTAHQPQHF,TGTGCCACCAGCAGAGATCCCACGGCACATCAGCCCCAGCATTTT
TRBJ2-1,TRBV7-6,NA,many,CASSLGDRLYNEQFF,TGTGCCAGCAGCTTAGGAGATCGGTTATACAATGAGCAGTTCTTC
TRBJ1-2,TRBV19,NA,few,CASSVRANYGYTF,TGTGCCAGTAGTGTCCGAGCTAACTATGGCTACACCTTC
TRBJ2-5,TRBV6-1,NA,many,CASSYGGGYQETQYF,TGTGCCAGCAGTTATGGGGGGGGCTACCAAGAGACCCAGTACTTC
TRBJ1-2,TRBV7-8,TRBD1,NA,CASSLADWTGRDGYTF,TGTGCCAGCAGCTTAGCGGATTGGACAGGGCGCGATGGCTACACCTTC
TRBJ2-7,TRBV27,TRBD2,many,CASSPRLAGDREQYF,TGTGCCAGCAGTCCGAGACTAGCGGGAGATAGGGAGCAGTACTTC
TRBJ2-5,TRBV30,TRBD2,NA,CAWSGGAETQYF,TGTGCCTGGAGCGGGGGGGCAGAGACCCAGTACTTC
TRBJ1-4,TRBV5-1,TRBD1,many,CASSLLPDRRNEKLFF,TGCGCCAGCAGCTTGCTGCCGGACAGGCGAAATGAAAAACTGTTTTTT
TRBJ1-1,TRBV30,NA,many,CALAQGEAFF,TGTGCCTTGGCACAGGGAGAAGCTTTCTTT
TRBJ2-7,TRBV28,NA,many,CASNAPPLAGQYF,TGTGCCAGCAACGCACCCCCATTGGCCGGGCAGTACTTC
TRBJ1-1,TRBV7-6,NA,once,CASSSMTGPVGTEAFF,TGTGCCAGCAGCTCAATGACAGGCCCCGTGGGTACTGAAGCTTTCTTT
TRBJ2-1,TRBV12-5,TRBD2,NA,CASGPGLAGSNEQFF,TGTGCTAGTGGCCCCGGACTAGCGGGAAGCAATGAGCAGTTCTTC
TRBJ1-2,TRBV20-1,NA,few,CSARDFIRGPIYGYTF,TGCAGTGCTAGAGATTTTATACGAGGACCTATCTATGGCTACACCTTC
TRBJ2-1,TRBV5-1,NA,many,CASSLGGHSYNEQFF,TGCGCCAGCAGCTTGGGGGGCCACTCCTACAATGAGCAGTTCTTC
TRBJ1-1,TRBV13,NA,many,CASRLGTWNTEAFF,TGTGCCAGCAGATTAGGGACGTGGAACACTGAAGCTTTCTTT
TRBJ2-7,TRBV7-9,NA,once,CASSLPIGHSVGEQYF,TGTGCCAGCAGCTTACCGATTGGCCACTCCGTCGGCGAGCAGTACTTC
TRBJ2-7,TRBV20-1,TRBD2,NA,CSARGPRTSGSYEQYF,TGCAGTGCTAGAGGTCCCCGGACTAGCGGGAGCTACGAGCAGTACTTC
TRBJ2-3,TRBV20-1,NA,many,CSARDPGTDTQYF,TGCAGTGCTAGAGATCCGGGGACAGATACGCAGTATTTT
TRBJ1-2,TRBV11-1,NA,many,CASSPDPHGDGYTF,TGTGCCAGCAGCCCAGACCCACACGGGGATGGCTACACCTTC
TRBJ2-2,TRBV5-1,TRBD2,NA,CASKGTTNTGELFF,TGCGCCAGCAAGGGGACTACGAACACCGGGGAGCTGTTTTTT
TRBJ1-2,TRBV20-1,NA,many,CSARDVYGYTF,TGCAGTGCTAGAGATGTCTATGGCTACACCTTC
TRBJ2-7,TRBV18,NA,many,CASSRGNYEQYF,TGTGCCAGCTCACGAGGCAACTACGAGCAGTACTTC
TRBJ2-5,TRBV20-1,NA,many,CSARETGGTQYF,TGCAGTGCTCGAGAGACTGGGGGGACCCAGTACTTC
TRBJ1-1,TRBV6-1,NA,NA,CASTNFLGAFF,TGTGCCAGCACAAATTTCCTTGGAGCTTTCTTT
TRBJ2-1,TRBV7-9,NA,NA,CASSSTGGQLYNEQFF,TGTGCCAGCAGCAGTACTGGCGGTCAACTCTACAATGAGCAGTTCTTC
TRBJ2-1,TRBV6-1,TRBD2,many,CASSEGLAGGSAVQFF,TGTGCCAGCAGTGAGGGGCTAGCGGGAGGCTCGGCGGTGCAGTTCTTC
TRBJ2-7,TRBV7-9,TRBD2,many,CASSLRTSGMGAYEQYF,TGTGCCAGCAGCTTACGGACTAGCGGGATGGGGGCCTACGAGCAGTACTTC
TRBJ2-6,TRBV11-2,NA,few,CASTFSGANVLTF,TGTGCCAGCACCTTCTCTGGGGCCAACGTCCTGACTTTC
TRBJ1-1,TRBV20-1,NA,few,CSARDPGLGTEAFF,TGCAGTGCTAGAGATCCGGGTTTGGGAACTGAAGCTTTCTTT